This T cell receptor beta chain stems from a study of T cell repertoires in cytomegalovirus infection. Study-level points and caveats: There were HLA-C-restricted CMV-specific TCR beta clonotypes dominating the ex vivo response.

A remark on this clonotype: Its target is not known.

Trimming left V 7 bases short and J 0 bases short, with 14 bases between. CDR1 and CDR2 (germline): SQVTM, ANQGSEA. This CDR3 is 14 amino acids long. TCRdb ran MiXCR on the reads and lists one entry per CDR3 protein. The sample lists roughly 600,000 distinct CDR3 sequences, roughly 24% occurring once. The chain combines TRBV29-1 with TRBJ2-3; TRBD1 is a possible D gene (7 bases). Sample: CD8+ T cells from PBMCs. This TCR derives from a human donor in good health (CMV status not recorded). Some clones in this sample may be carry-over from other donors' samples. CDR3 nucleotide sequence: TGCAGCGCCCCACAGGGGACTAGCACAGATACGCAGTATTTT. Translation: CSAPQGTSTDTQYF.